This T cell receptor beta chain came from a study of blood T cell repertoires in COVID-19. The table lists this clone with a count of one. Germline V gene data show CDR1 as MNHEY and CDR2 as SMNVEV (reference sequence). Trimming left V 5 bases short and J 1 base short, with 8 bases between. The CDR3 is 13 amino acids. Authors' methods: Reference gene primer amplification gave nucleated cell count estimates. Generated by immunoSEQ multiplex PCR, the TCRdb table keeps only in-frame clones and is missing some. V and J calls and clone size are as listed in that table; D and trimming were resolved from the DNA. The data show more than 100,000 clones, around 91% seen once.

Sequencing used peripheral blood. The sequence came from an older woman with COVID-19, enrolled during active disease. V usage is TRBV27 and J usage is TRBJ1-2; D gene uncertain. CDR3 amino acids: CASSRGLNYGYTF. The DNA for the CDR3 is TGTGCCAGCAGTCGAGGGCTTAACTATGGCTACACCTTC.